The 21 T cell receptor beta chains below all came from one sample that was sequenced in a study of blood T cell repertoires in COVID-19. Some clones are missing from TCRdb's copy, which holds only in-frame ones; the method was immunoSEQ multiplex PCR. The sample lists about 67,000 clones, around 88% seen once, with approximately 19% in the top ten. Sequencing was performed on peripheral blood. Receptor source: an elderly woman with acute or convalescent COVID-19.

The chain employs TRBV5-4 and TRBJ2-7; D is uncertain. V dropped 3 bases and J dropped 0 bases, with 10 bases sitting between them. The CDR3 runs 14 residues. Germline V gives CDR1 SGHNT, CDR2 YYREEE (reference sequence). CDR3 loop: CASSSRKSSYEQYF. DNA of the CDR3: TGTGCCAGCAGCTCCCGCAAGAGCTCCTACGAGCAGTACTTC.

The chain is built from TRBV7-2 and TRBJ1-5; 10 nucleotides agree with TRBD1. The ends lost 1 base at V and 5 bases at J; junction bases unmatched: 8. The germline CDR1 and CDR2 sequences are SGHTA and FQGNSA. CDR3 length equals 17 residues. CDR3 DNA sequence: TGTGCCAGCAGCTTAGAAGCGGTGGACAGGGGGTATCAGCCCCAGCATTTT. It translates to CASSLEAVDRGYQPQHF. Based on the CDR3 plus reference TRBV7-2 and TRBJ1-5, the full variable domain is GAGVSQSPSNKVTEKGKDVELRCDPISGHTALYWYRQSLGQGLEFLIYFQGNSAPDKSGLPSDRFSAERTGGSVSTLTIQRTQQEDSAVYLCASSLEAVDRGYQPQHFGDGTRLSIL.

The CDR3 sequence: CASSYSGQTGQPQHF. The CDR3 DNA follows: TGTGCCAGCAGTTACTCGGGGCAAACCGGTCAGCCCCAGCATTTT. The chain employs TRBV6-5 and TRBJ1-5; a weak D match, TRBD1 (5 bases). The CDR3 runs 15 residues. Trimming removed 0 bases from V and 6 bases from J, with 12 bases in between. Per the germline V gene, CDR1 is MNHEY and CDR2 is SVGAGI.

The chain is built from TRBV5-4 and TRBJ2-7, with D perhaps TRBD2 (6 bases). The CDR3 spans 14 residues. V dropped 4 bases and J dropped 7 bases, with 18 bases sitting between them. Per the germline V gene, CDR1 is SGHNT and CDR2 is YYREEE (reference sequence). The DNA for the CDR3 is TGTGCCAGCAGCACACTCCAAGGCCGGGGGGAGCAGTACTTC. It is translated as CASSTLQGRGEQYF.

This clone came up once. The chain links TRBV5-1 to TRBJ2-5; 7 positions match TRBD1. V lost 4 bases, J lost 2 bases, and 8 bases stayed unmatched. There are 15 residues in the CDR3. Germline CDR1 reads SGHRS; CDR2 reads YFSETQ. The CDR3 DNA sequence: TGCGCCAGCAGCCCTCAGACAGGGAGACAAGAGACCCAGTACTTC. Translated, it gives CASSPQTGRQETQYF.

The gene calls are TRBV20-1 and TRBJ2-7, with 8 positions matching TRBD2. The ends lost 3 bases at V and 5 bases at J; junction bases unmatched: 12. The CDR3 contains 15 residues. Germline assignment: CDR1 DFQATT and CDR2 SNEGSKA (reference sequence). CDR3 coding DNA: TGCAGTGCTAGTCACCCGGGACTAGAAAGCGACGAGCAGTACTTC. Its protein is CSASHPGLESDEQYF.

The V call is TRBV6-1, the J call TRBJ1-1; 7 bases fit TRBD1. V gave up 4 bases and J gave up 1 base; unmatched junction bases: 15. Per the germline V gene, CDR1 is MNHNS and CDR2 is SASEGT. The CDR3 spans 18 residues. The CDR3 spells CASSVFSPTGWENTEAFF. CDR3 DNA: TGTGCCAGCAGTGTATTTTCTCCGACAGGGTGGGAGAACACTGAAGCTTTCTTT.

This sequence joins TRBV24-1 and TRBJ2-3; TRBD2 agrees at 10 bases. The CDR3 totals 15 residues. Trimming took 4 bases from V and 2 from J; bases not matched to a gene: 2. The germline CDR1 and CDR2 sequences are KGHDR and SFDVKD. For the CDR3, the DNA is TGTGCCACCAGTGAGACTAGCGGGTACACAGATACGCAGTATTTT. Its protein is CATSETSGYTDTQYF.

V and J are TRBV7-2 and TRBJ2-7, with 8 bases matching TRBD1. Germline V gene sequence: CDR1 SGHTA, CDR2 FQGNSA. V trimming: 6 bases; J trimming: 2 bases; junction bases outside the gene matches: 3. This CDR3 is built from 13 residues. The CDR3 loop is CASRVDRAYEQYF. DNA for the CDR3: TGTGCCAGCAGGGTGGACAGGGCCTACGAGCAGTACTTC.

This clone occurred once. The chain recombines TRBV6-5 with TRBJ1-4; weak D call: TRBD1 (6 bases). V was trimmed by 6 bases and J by 6 bases, leaving 11 bases between them. This CDR3 is 13 amino acids long. Germline lookup yields CDR1 MNHEY and CDR2 SVGAGI. The CDR3 coding sequence is TGTGCCAGCAGGCCACAGGGCGATGAAAAACTGTTTTTT. Its translation: CASRPQGDEKLFF.

The chain is built from TRBV11-2 and TRBJ1-3; perhaps TRBD1 as D (6 bases). CDR1 and CDR2 (germline): SGHAT, FQNNGV. The CDR3 runs 15 residues. The CDR3 is CATTNWGGRGNTIYF. DNA of the CDR3: TGTGCGACCACCAATTGGGGGGGCAGGGGAAACACCATATATTTT.

The chain couples TRBV28 to TRBJ2-3; 10 positions match TRBD2. From germline, CDR1 is MDHEN and CDR2 SYDVKM. The CDR3 runs to 17 residues. Trimming took 6 bases from V and 8 from J; bases not matched to a gene: 17. The DNA of the CDR3 is TGTGCCAGCAGGGCCACTAGCGGGGTCTCTATAGGGGGTACGCAGTATTTT. Its translation is CASRATSGVSIGGTQYF.

This clone has a count of ten or more. The chain is built from TRBV3-1 (or the pseudogene TRBV3-2) and TRBJ2-2, with 12 bases lining up with TRBD1. V was pared by 4 bases and J by 6 bases, with 6 bases of the junction left unmatched. Germline CDR1 is LGHDT and CDR2 is YNNKEL (reference sequence). This CDR3 is 16 amino acids long. In nucleotides, the CDR3 is TGTGCCAGCAGCCCCCCGGGACAGGGGGCAGCCGGGGAGCTGTTTTTT. It specifies CASSPPGQGAAGELFF.

The chain has TRBV18 and TRBJ2-3; tentatively, D is TRBD1 (6 bases). Looked up from germline, CDR1 is KGHSH and CDR2 is LQKENI. The CDR3 covers 15 residues. The V and J ends lost 9 bases and 3 bases respectively, with 19 bases between them. Here the CDR3 reads CASTQNPRGTDTQYF. The CDR3, as DNA: TGTGCCAGTACCCAGAACCCCAGGGGAACAGATACGCAGTATTTT.

The rearrangement uses TRBV27 and TRBJ2-7, with 10 positions matching TRBD1. Germline V lookup: CDR1 MNHEY, CDR2 SMNVEV (reference sequence). This CDR3 region has 14 residues. With V trimmed by 2 bases and J by 4 bases, 2 bases remained unmatched. CDR3 nucleotide sequence: TGTGCCAGCAGTTTACGACAGGGGGCGTACGAGCAGTACTTC. Translation gives CASSLRQGAYEQYF.

The chain is built from TRBV29-1 and TRBJ2-2, with 12 nucleotides matching TRBD2. CDR3 length: 16 residues. The junction had 9 bases not matched to a gene; V was cut back by 5 bases and J by 5 bases. Germline-derived CDR1 and CDR2 are SQVTM and ANQGSEA. CDR3 protein: CSVRASGGARTGELFF. The CDR3 coding sequence is TGCAGCGTTCGGGCTAGCGGGGGGGCACGAACCGGGGAGCTGTTTTTT.

This clone was observed a single time. This chain links TRBV24-1 with TRBJ2-2, with D possibly matching TRBD1 (5 bases). The germline V gene has CDR1 KGHDR and CDR2 SFDVKD. The ends were cut back, 10 bases at V and 6 bases at J, with 8 bases in the middle. The length of the CDR3 is 11 residues. CDR3 loop: CATGDPGELFF. In DNA form, the CDR3 reads TGTGCCACAGGGGATCCCGGGGAGCTGTTTTTT.

The chain combines TRBV20-1 with TRBJ2-7; possibly TRBD1 for D (5 bases). Germline loops: CDR1 DFQATT, CDR2 SNEGSKA (reference sequence). The CDR3 covers 13 residues. The V end lost 3 bases, the J end lost 0 bases, and 9 bases lay between the germline ends. The CDR3 spells CSASPGYSYEQYF. The CDR3 region has the DNA TGCAGTGCTAGTCCAGGGTACTCCTACGAGCAGTACTTC.

The rearrangement links TRBV28 to TRBJ1-2; 7 bases map to TRBD1. CDR1 is MDHEN, CDR2 SYDVKM, per germline. The CDR3 is made up of 14 amino acids. The ends lost 6 bases at V and 5 bases at J; junction bases unmatched: 9. In nucleotides, the CDR3 is TGTGCCAGCAGCCCCGGAAGGGGGCCATATGGCTACACCTTC. This translates into CASSPGRGPYGYTF.

The chain combines TRBV9 with TRBJ2-2, with 9 bases lining up with TRBD2. Trimming cost V 1 base and J 5 bases; bases outside gene matches: 9. The CDR3 runs 17 residues. Germline CDR1 SGDLS, CDR2 YYNGEE. The CDR3 protein is CASSVTRGGATTGELFF. The DNA for the CDR3 is TGTGCCAGCAGCGTAACCCGCGGGGGGGCAACAACCGGGGAGCTGTTTTTT.

This chain uses TRBV29-1 with TRBJ1-5; 9 bases line up with TRBD1. Germline V gives CDR1 SQVTM, CDR2 ANQGSEA. This CDR3 has 14 residues. Germline trimming cut 7 bases from V and 1 base from J; bases unmatched to any gene: 5. This chain's CDR3 is CSARDRESNQPQHF. CDR3 DNA sequence: TGCAGCGCCAGGGACAGGGAAAGCAATCAGCCCCAGCATTTT.